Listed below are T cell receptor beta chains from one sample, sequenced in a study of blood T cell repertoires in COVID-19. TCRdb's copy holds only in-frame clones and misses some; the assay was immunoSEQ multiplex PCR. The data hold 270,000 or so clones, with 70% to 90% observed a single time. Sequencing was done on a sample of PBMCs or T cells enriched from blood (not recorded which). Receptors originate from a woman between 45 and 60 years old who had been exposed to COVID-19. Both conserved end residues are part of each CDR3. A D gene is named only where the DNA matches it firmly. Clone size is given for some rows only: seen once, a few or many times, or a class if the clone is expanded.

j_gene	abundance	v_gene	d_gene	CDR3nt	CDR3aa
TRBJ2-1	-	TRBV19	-	TGTGCCAGTAGCCTGGGGACTTTCTACAATGAGCAGTTCTTC	CASSLGTFYNEQFF
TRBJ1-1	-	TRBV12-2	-	TGTGCAAGTCCCTTTAGGGGACACCAGAACACTGAAGCTTTCTTT	CASPFRGHQNTEAFF
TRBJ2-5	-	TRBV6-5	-	TGTGCCAGCAGCTTCATCGACAGACAAGAGACCCAGTACTTC	CASSFIDRQETQYF
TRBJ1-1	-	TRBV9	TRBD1	TGTGCCAGCAGCGTAGGTCCGGGACAGGGGTTGAACACTGAAGCTTTCTTT	CASSVGPGQGLNTEAFF
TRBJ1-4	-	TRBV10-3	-	TGTGCCCTGAGTAGGGAGTTTAATGAAAAACTGTTTTTT	CALSREFNEKLFF
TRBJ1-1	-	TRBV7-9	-	TGTGCCAGCAGCTTAGGGTACAGGGAGGCTTTCTTT	CASSLGYREAFF
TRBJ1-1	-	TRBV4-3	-	TGCGCCAGCAGCCACCAACAGGGACGGAACACTGAAGCTTTCTTT	CASSHQQGRNTEAFF
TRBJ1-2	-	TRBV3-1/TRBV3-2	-	TGTGCCAGCAGCCTCAGGGGATTCTATGGCTACACCTTC	CASSLRGFYGYTF
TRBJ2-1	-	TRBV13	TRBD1	TGTGCCAGCAGCTCGACAGGGAAGGATTGGAATGAGCAGTTCTTC	CASSSTGKDWNEQFF
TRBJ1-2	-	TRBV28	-	TGTGCCAGCAGTTCTTTCAGAGGTTCCTATGGCTACACCTTC	CASSSFRGSYGYTF
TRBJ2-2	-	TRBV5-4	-	TGTGCCAGCAGCCCGGGACTCCGAGTGAACACCGGGGAGCTGTTTTTT	CASSPGLRVNTGELFF
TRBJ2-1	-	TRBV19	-	TGTGCCAGTAGTATTGCGCCCCGCGCACGCAATGAGCAGTTCTTC	CASSIAPRARNEQFF
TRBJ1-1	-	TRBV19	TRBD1	TGTGCCAGTAGTATTCAGGGGGCGAACACTGAAGCTTTCTTT	CASSIQGANTEAFF
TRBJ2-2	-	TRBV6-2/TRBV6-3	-	TGTGCCAGCAGTTATCAAAACACCGGGGAGCTGTTTTTT	CASSYQNTGELFF
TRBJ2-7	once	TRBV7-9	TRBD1	TGTGCCAGCAGCCCCCCCAATCGGACAGGCATCTCCTACGAGCAGTACTTC	CASSPPNRTGISYEQYF
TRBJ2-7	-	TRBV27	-	TGTGCCAGCAGTCCCGCGGGACGGACTTACGAGCAGTACTTC	CASSPAGRTYEQYF
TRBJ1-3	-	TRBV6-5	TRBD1	TGTGCCAGCAGTTTGGACAGGGGAAGACGAAACACCATATATTTT	CASSLDRGRRNTIYF
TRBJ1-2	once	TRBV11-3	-	TGTGCCAGCAGCCTTCCTCGTGAGGCCTTGGACTATGGCTACACCTTC	CASSLPREALDYGYTF
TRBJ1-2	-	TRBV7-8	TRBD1	TGTGCCAGCAGCTTAGCGGGACAGAGTAACTATGGCTACACCTTC	CASSLAGQSNYGYTF
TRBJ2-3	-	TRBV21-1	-	TGTGCCAGCAGCAAAAAGCCCTCCGGGACTAGCATCACAGATACGCAGTATTTT	CASSKKPSGTSITDTQYF
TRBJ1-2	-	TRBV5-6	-	TGTGCCAGCAGCCAAGGCAGGGGAAGAAGTTATGGCTACACCTTC	CASSQGRGRSYGYTF
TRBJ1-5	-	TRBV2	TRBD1	TGTGCCAGCAGACCTGTAGGACAGGGCCATCAGCCCCAGCATTTT	CASRPVGQGHQPQHF
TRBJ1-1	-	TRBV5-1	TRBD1	TGCGCCAGCAGCTCGACGGGACAGGGAATGAACACTGAAGCTTTCTTT	CASSSTGQGMNTEAFF
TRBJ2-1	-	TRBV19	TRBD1	TGTGCCAGTACGGGGGACAGGGGGCGCAATGAGCAGTTCTTC	CASTGDRGRNEQFF
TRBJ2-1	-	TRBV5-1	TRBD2	TGCGCCAGCAGCCCTCCACTAGCGGGGGGCAGGGATGAGCAGTTCTTC	CASSPPLAGGRDEQFF
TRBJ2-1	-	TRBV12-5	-	TGTGCTAGTGGTCTCCCAGCCAGGGATGAGCAGTTCTTC	CASGLPARDEQFF
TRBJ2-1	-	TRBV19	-	TGTGCCAGTAGTATCGCCGTTTGGCAGGGGGGCAATGAGCAGTTCTTC	CASSIAVWQGGNEQFF
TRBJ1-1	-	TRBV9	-	TGTGCCAGCAGCGTAGGAGTATCCGACACTGAAGCTTTCTTT	CASSVGVSDTEAFF
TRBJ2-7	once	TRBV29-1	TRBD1	TGCAGCGCCACGGGACAGTCCTACGAGCAGTACTTC	CSATGQSYEQYF